Reported below is one T cell receptor beta chain. The data are from a study of technical replicates of blood from a few donors. The method was immunoSEQ multiplex PCR; TCRdb's version includes in-frame clones alone and lacks a portion of them. The top ten hold approximately 0.35% of the sample, which has 65,000 to 85,000 clones, around 92% seen once. Sequencing was performed on T cells isolated from PBMCs. The origin of this receptor is a human donor in good health.

This CDR3 is CASSLVRTVDYNEQFF. In nucleotides, the CDR3 is TGTGCCAGCAGCTTGGTTCGGACAGTGGACTACAATGAGCAGTTCTTC. The chain recombines TRBV5-6 with TRBJ2-1; TRBD1 is a possible D gene (6 bases). Germline V gene sequence: CDR1 SGHDT, CDR2 YYEEEE. V was clipped by 0 bases and J by 3 bases, with 13 bases between them. This CDR3 region has 16 residues.